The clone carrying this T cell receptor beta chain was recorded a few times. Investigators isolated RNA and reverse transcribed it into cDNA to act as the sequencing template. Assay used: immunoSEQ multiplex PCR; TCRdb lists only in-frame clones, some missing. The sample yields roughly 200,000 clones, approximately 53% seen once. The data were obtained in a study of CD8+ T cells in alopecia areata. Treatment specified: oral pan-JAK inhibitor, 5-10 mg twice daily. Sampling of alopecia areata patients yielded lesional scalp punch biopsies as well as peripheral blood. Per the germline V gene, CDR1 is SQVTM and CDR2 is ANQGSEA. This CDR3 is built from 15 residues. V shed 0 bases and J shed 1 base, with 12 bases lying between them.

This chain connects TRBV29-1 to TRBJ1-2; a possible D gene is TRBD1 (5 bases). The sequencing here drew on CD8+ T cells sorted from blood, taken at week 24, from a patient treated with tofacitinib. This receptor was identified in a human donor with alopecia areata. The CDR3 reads CSVEEPRTLNYGYTF. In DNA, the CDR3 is TGCAGCGTTGAAGAACCAAGGACACTTAACTATGGCTACACCTTC. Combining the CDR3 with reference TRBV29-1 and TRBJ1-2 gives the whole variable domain SAVISQKPSRDICQRGTSLTIQCQVDSQVTMMFWYRQQPGQSLTLIATANQGSEATYESGFVIDKFPISRPNLTFSTLTVSNMSPEDSSIYLCSVEEPRTLNYGYTFGSGTRLTVV.